One and the same sample provided the 20 T cell receptor beta chains below, sequenced in a study of cytomegalovirus exposure and HLA in healthy donors. The PCR was carried out with 60 Vbeta primers and 13 Jbeta primers. Some clones are missing from TCRdb's copy, which holds only in-frame ones; the method was immunoSEQ multiplex PCR. The data hold approximately 100,000 clones, with 65% to 90% observed a single time. Sequencing was done on a sample of PBMCs. The receptors were gathered from a man between 45 and 60 years old in good health and CMV-seronegative.

In this sample, this clone turned up a few times. The gene calls are TRBV5-1 and TRBJ2-7, with D perhaps matching TRBD1 (5 bases). Trimming left V 3 bases short and J 1 base short, with 14 bases between. This CDR3 is 15 amino acids long. Germline V CDR1 and CDR2: SGHRS, YFSETQ. The CDR3 coding sequence is TGCGCCAGCAGCTCGACAACAGGTTTTTCCTACGAGCAGTACTTC. Translation: CASSSTTGFSYEQYF.

The chain employs TRBV4-3 and TRBJ2-5, with TRBD2 matching over 10 bases. V shed 2 bases and J 4 bases; nucleotides not matched to a gene: 19. This CDR3 is 20 amino acids long. Per germline, CDR1 LGHNA and CDR2 YSLEER. The CDR3 loop reads CASSQRTPGTSALISETQYF. Written as DNA, the CDR3 is TGCGCCAGCAGCCAAAGGACCCCCGGGACTAGCGCGCTAATTTCAGAGACCCAGTACTTC.

J is TRBJ1-2 and V is TRBV11-2; TRBD1 might be the D (5 bases). The germline CDR1 and CDR2 sequences are SGHAT and FQNNGV. V lost 1 base and J 4 bases, leaving 7 bases between the germline ends. The CDR3 length is 13 residues. The chain's CDR3 is CASSLGQFYGYTF. The CDR3 DNA reads TGTGCCAGCAGCTTAGGACAGTTCTATGGCTACACCTTC.

V gene TRBV5-4 combines with J gene TRBJ1-1, with a possible D match to TRBD1 (6 bases). Trimming shortened V by 0 bases and J by 5 bases, and 17 bases separated the two germline ends. The germline gives CDR1 SGHNT, CDR2 YYREEE (reference sequence). The CDR3 loop spans 16 amino acids. CDR3 region: CASSLGGGRGGTEAFF. CDR3 coding DNA: TGTGCCAGCAGCTTGGGCGGGGGGCGAGGGGGGACTGAAGCTTTCTTT.

This clone showed up just once. The chain employs TRBV10-3 and TRBJ2-7; maybe TRBD1 (7 bases). This CDR3 is built from 13 residues. Germline loops: CDR1 ENHRY, CDR2 SYGVKD. Trimming took off 11 bases at V and 1 base at J, with 15 bases between the two ends. CDR3 amino acids: CASTQGGSYEQYV. CDR3 nucleotide sequence: TGTGCCTCAACTCAGGGGGGTTCCTACGAGCAGTACGTC.

The J gene is TRBJ1-2, the V gene TRBV7-9; TRBD1 is a possible D gene (6 bases). V was pared by 3 bases and J by 4 bases, with 15 bases between. Germline loops: CDR1 SEHNR, CDR2 FQNEAQ (reference sequence). The CDR3 covers 15 residues. The CDR3 reads CASSLDLQGGYGYTF. The DNA of the CDR3 is TGTGCCAGCAGCTTGGATTTACAGGGCGGCTATGGCTACACCTTC. Variable domain in full (rest from reference TRBV7-9 and TRBJ1-2): DTGVSQNPRHKITKRGQNVTFRCDPISEHNRLYWYRQTLGQGPEFLTYFQNEAQLEKSRLLSDRFSAERPKGSFSTLEIQRTEQGDSAMYLCASSLDLQGGYGYTFGSGTRLTVV.

In this sample, this clone turned up once. The chain has TRBV5-1 and TRBJ2-5, with no clear D. Germline V gives CDR1 SGHRS, CDR2 YFSETQ. V shed 0 bases and J shed 2 bases, with 5 bases lying between them. This CDR3 has 13 amino acids. As DNA, the CDR3 is TGCGCCAGCAGCTTGGGTATTCAAGAGACCCAGTACTTC. It encodes CASSLGIQETQYF. Complete variable domain (other parts from reference TRBV5-1 and TRBJ2-5): KAGVTQTPRYLIKTRGQQVTLSCSPISGHRSVSWYQQTPGQGLQFLFEYFSETQRNKGNFPGRFSGRQFSNSRSEMNVSTLELGDSALYLCASSLGIQETQYFGPGTRLLVL.

There are a few counts of this clone. Compared with germline, one end of the junction differs, possibly owing to a read error. The chain has TRBV7-9 and TRBJ2-3; D gene uncertain. Germline V gene data show CDR1 as SEHNR and CDR2 as FQNEAQ (reference sequence). This CDR3 is 14 amino acids long. The CDR3 here is CSSSLPIGTDTQYF. CDR3 DNA: TGTTCCAGCAGTCTGCCTATCGGGACAGATACGCAGTATTTT.

The CDR3 loop is CASSEGHQVKTQYF. CDR3 nucleotide sequence: TGTGCCAGCAGTGAAGGGCACCAAGTGAAGACCCAGTACTTC. The chain recombines TRBV6-1 with TRBJ2-5; D is undetermined. The V end lost 1 base, the J end lost 6 bases, and 12 bases lay between the germline ends. The CDR3 contains 14 residues. Germline CDR1 and CDR2: MNHNS and SASEGT.

The chain is built from TRBV9 and TRBJ2-3; the D is unclear. Germline values: CDR1 SGDLS, CDR2 YYNGEE. Trimming cost V 4 bases and J 1 base, with 13 bases left between them. The CDR3 length is 15 residues. The DNA of the CDR3 is TGTGCCAGCAGCCAGAGGCAAGGTGGCACAGATACGCAGTATTTT. This sequence encodes CASSQRQGGTDTQYF. The whole variable domain, filled in from reference TRBV9 and TRBJ2-3, reads DSGVTQTPKHLITATGQRVTLRCSPRSGDLSVYWYQQSLDQGLQFLIQYYNGEERAKGNILERFSAQQFPDLHSELNLSSLELGDSALYFCASSQRQGGTDTQYFGPGTRLTVL.

V usage is TRBV19 and J usage is TRBJ2-1, with 7 bases identical to TRBD1. The CDR3 runs 15 residues. CDR1 is LNHDA and CDR2 is SQIVND in the germline V gene (reference sequence). The V and J ends lost 4 bases and 5 bases, in that order; junction bases with no gene match: 8. The CDR3 is CASSSPRDSNNEQFF. The CDR3 nucleotides read TGTGCCAGTAGTAGCCCCCGGGACAGCAACAATGAGCAGTTCTTC.

The chain carries TRBV7-8 and TRBJ2-3, with 11 bases fitting TRBD2. The germline CDR1 and CDR2 sequences are SGHVS and FQNEAQ. The ends lost 5 bases at V and 2 bases at J; junction bases unmatched: 6. The CDR3 is 16 residues long. The CDR3 bases are TGTGCCAGCAGCCTTAGACTAGCGGGAAACACAGATACGCAGTATTTT. It yields the protein CASSLRLAGNTDTQYF.

J is TRBJ2-1 and V is TRBV10-1, with TRBD2 identical over 10 bases. CDR1 WNHNN and CDR2 SYGVQD come from the germline V gene (reference sequence). The ends lost 0 bases at V and 7 bases at J; junction bases unmatched: 6. The CDR3 runs 16 residues. The CDR3 sequence is CASSESFERGGNEQFF. In nucleotides, the CDR3 is TGCGCCAGCAGTGAGTCGTTCGAGCGGGGGGGGAATGAGCAGTTCTTC.

The chain recombines TRBV9 with TRBJ1-2; 8 bases match TRBD1. V was clipped by 4 bases and J by 6 bases; unmatched bases: 8. The CDR3 consists of 14 residues. CDR1 and CDR2 from the germline V gene are SGDLS and YYNGEE. The CDR3 reads CASSPGGVLDGYTF. In nucleotides, the CDR3 is TGTGCCAGCAGCCCAGGGGGCGTCTTGGATGGCTACACCTTC.

In DNA, the CDR3 is TGCGCCAGCAGCCAAGTAGCCGGGGGAGGGAGCGAGCAGTACGTC. It yields the protein CASSQVAGGGSEQYV. The chain joins TRBV4-1 to TRBJ2-7; 7 bases are a match to TRBD2. Trimming cost V 1 base and J 6 bases; bases outside gene matches: 9. The CDR3 is 15 amino acids. Germline-derived CDR1 and CDR2 are MGHRA and YSYEKL.

This chain joins TRBV7-9 and TRBJ1-2; D is unclear. CDR1 is SEHNR, CDR2 FQNEAQ, per germline (reference sequence). The CDR3 is 14 amino acids. V lost 1 base and J 7 bases, leaving 13 bases between the germline ends. Here the CDR3 reads CASSLDAAGFGYTF. The CDR3 coding sequence is TGTGCCAGCAGCTTAGATGCAGCAGGTTTTGGCTACACCTTC.

About this clone: At one boundary the junction diverges from the germline segment, which might be a read error. V is TRBV7-9 and J is TRBJ2-3; 9 nucleotides align to TRBD2. The V gene's germline CDR1 is SEHNR and CDR2 FQNEAQ (reference sequence). This CDR3 region has 17 residues. CDR3: CSSSFKGSGGRTDTQYF. CDR3 sequence (DNA): TGTTCCAGCAGCTTCAAAGGTAGCGGGGGCCGCACAGATACGCAGTATTTT.

CDR3 protein: CASSPYFRSGNTIYF. CDR3 coding DNA: TGTGCCAGCTCACCATACTTTCGCTCTGGAAACACCATATATTTT. V usage is TRBV18 and J usage is TRBJ1-3; D call uncertain. Germline V gene sequence: CDR1 KGHSH, CDR2 LQKENI. The CDR3 is 15 residues long. V lost 2 bases and J 0 bases, leaving 8 bases between the germline ends. The entire variable domain, with the rest obtained from reference TRBV18 and TRBJ1-3, is as follows: NAGVMQNPRHLVRRRGQEARLRCSPMKGHSHVYWYRQLPEEGLKFMVYLQKENIIDESGMPKERFSAEFPKEGPSILRIQQVVRGDSAAYFCASSPYFRSGNTIYFGEGSWLTVV.

This clone was seen a few times. The chain combines TRBV11-2 with TRBJ2-1, with D possibly being TRBD2 (5 bases). Germline CDR1 reads SGHAT; CDR2 reads FQNNGV. The CDR3 consists of 17 residues. V was pared by 3 bases and J by 6 bases, with 21 bases between. CDR3 protein: CASSFPLGGRRINEQFF. DNA of the CDR3: TGTGCCAGCAGCTTTCCTCTCGGCGGGCGTAGAATCAATGAGCAGTTCTTC.

The chain links TRBV15 to TRBJ1-2, with 8 bases matching TRBD1. CDR3 length: 15 residues. Trimming took 5 bases from V and 5 from J; bases not matched to a gene: 10. In germline, CDR1 is LNHNV, CDR2 YYDKDF (reference sequence). For the CDR3, the DNA is TGTGCCACCAGCCTTGTTCCAGGACAGGGATATGGCTACACCTTC. This translates into CATSLVPGQGYGYTF.